This T cell receptor (beta chain) was recovered during a study of T cells after yellow fever vaccination. Template switching by 5'RACE produced TCR cDNA, adding a universal primer site and UMIs. TCRdb re-called the 5' RACE reads through MiXCR, storing one row per CDR3 protein. The sample shows 450,000 to 650,000 distinct CDR3 sequences, 21% of them seen only once. Overall study findings and caveats: Once the booster was given, most primary-vaccination clones reappeared, at over 95% for CD4 and more than 85% for CD8. Peak timing came faster in the weaker secondary response, day 5 versus 15.

On this clonotype itself: Its cognate antigen is unknown.

This CDR3 region has 15 residues. Germline-derived CDR1 and CDR2 are MNHEY and SVGEGT. The ends lost 5 bases at V and 8 bases at J; junction bases unmatched: 6. V and J are TRBV6-2 or TRBV6-3 and TRBJ2-1; 13 bases align to TRBD2. This specimen consisted of PBMCs, obtained approximately 22 days after the first yellow fever vaccination. The TCR comes from a man in his late teens or twenties who received the YFV17D yellow fever vaccine. The CDR3, as DNA: TGTGCCAGCAGTAGGACTAGCGGGGGAGAAGATGAGCAGTTCTTC. This codes for CASSRTSGGEDEQFF.